The rows below give T cell receptor beta chains drawn from one sample of a study of prognosis after radiotherapy for stage I lung cancer. In TCRdb, the multiplex PCR reads were re-called with MiXCR into one record per CDR3 protein. The sample lists under 55,000 distinct CDR3 sequences; about 37% were seen once. Sequenced here: PBMCs, sampled before or after stereotactic body radiation therapy (not recorded which). The receptors come from a donor over 45 with non-small cell lung cancer. CDR3s include the opening cysteine and the closing phenylalanine or tryptophan. D genes are given only for firm matches. The size of a clone is reported for some rows only, either as once, few or many, or as a class for expanded clones.

D gene,clone size,J gene,V gene,CDR3 protein,CDR3 DNA
TRBD1,many,TRBJ2-5,TRBV2,CASRDRGQTQYF,TGTGCCAGCAGGGACAGGGGCCAGACCCAGTACTTC
TRBD1,many,TRBJ1-5,TRBV15,CATSRGEGAQPQHF,TGTGCCACCAGCAGAGGCGAGGGGGCCCAGCCCCAGCATTTT
TRBD1,many,TRBJ1-1,TRBV5-5,CASSVAGTGGREAFF,TGTGCCAGCAGCGTAGCCGGGACAGGGGGCCGCGAAGCTTTCTTT
TRBD1,many,TRBJ2-7,TRBV20-1,CSARGQLYYEQYF,TGCAGTGCTAGGGGACAGCTATACTACGAGCAGTACTTC
TRBD2,many,TRBJ2-2,TRBV7-2,CASSPRGLAGYTGELFF,TGTGCCAGCAGCCCCCGGGGACTAGCGGGCTACACCGGGGAGCTGTTTTTT
NA,NA,TRBJ2-2,TRBV5-1,CASSTGQTTGELFF,TGCGCCAGCAGCACCGGACAGACCACCGGGGAGCTGTTTTTT
TRBD1,many,TRBJ2-7,TRBV11-3,CASSPGQTYEQYF,TGTGCCAGCAGCCCGGGACAGACCTACGAGCAGTACTTC
TRBD2,many,TRBJ2-7,TRBV7-2,CASSEPLERETYEQYF,TGTGCCAGCAGCGAACCTCTGGAGCGGGAGACGTACGAGCAGTACTTC
NA,many,TRBJ1-2,TRBV7-2,CASSLLRSYGYTF,TGTGCCAGCAGCCTGCTACGGAGTTATGGCTACACCTTC
NA,NA,TRBJ1-2,TRBV20-1,CSARDPNIAHYCYTF,TGCAGTGCTAGGGACCCAAATATCGCTCACTATTGCTACACCTTC
NA,many,TRBJ2-2,TRBV12-3/TRBV12-4,CASSLVAGELFF,TGTGCCAGCAGTTTAGTAGCCGGGGAGCTGTTTTTT
NA,many,TRBJ2-7,TRBV5-4,CASSLDAAIYEQYF,TGTGCCAGCAGCTTGGACGCTGCAATCTACGAGCAGTACTTC
TRBD2,many,TRBJ2-1,TRBV28,CASRLPGLVQFF,TGTGCCAGCAGACTACCGGGACTAGTACAGTTCTTC
NA,many,TRBJ1-1,TRBV5-6,CASSDRPGVTTEAFF,TGTGCCAGCAGCGACCGACCCGGGGTTACCACTGAAGCTTTCTTT
TRBD2,many,TRBJ2-1,TRBV6-2/TRBV6-3,CASSFTSGTHNERFF,TGTGCCAGCAGTTTTACTAGCGGGACCCACAATGAGCGGTTCTTC
TRBD1,many,TRBJ2-3,TRBV7-2,CASSPRGRGTDTQYF,TGTGCCAGCAGCCCCAGGGGGCGCGGGACAGATACGCAGTATTTT
NA,many,TRBJ2-2,TRBV7-2,CASSLNRVTPGELFF,TGTGCCAGCAGCTTAAACAGGGTCACCCCCGGGGAGCTGTTTTTT
TRBD1,NA,TRBJ2-2,TRBV5-1,CASSAGQGLPTGELFF,TGCGCCAGCAGCGCGGGACAGGGGTTGCCCACCGGGGAGCTGTTTTTT
TRBD2,many,TRBJ2-3,TRBV28,CASSTLIAGRDTQYF,TGTGCCAGCAGTACTCTGATAGCGGGCAGAGATACGCAGTATTTT
NA,many,TRBJ2-7,TRBV12-5,CASGFPSSYEQYF,TGTGCTAGTGGTTTTCCGAGCTCCTACGAGCAGTACTTC
NA,once,TRBJ1-2,TRBV20-1,CSAKNYGYTF,TGCAGTGCTAAAAACTATGGCTACACCTTC
TRBD1,NA,TRBJ2-7,TRBV28,CASSRQGSSYEQYF,TGTGCCAGCAGTCGACAGGGAAGCTCCTACGAGCAGTACTTC
NA,NA,TRBJ1-6,TRBV6-1,CASIPSLQSSYNSPLHF,TGTGCCAGCATTCCTTCTCTGCAGAGCTCCTATAATTCACCCCTCCACTTT
NA,many,TRBJ2-7,TRBV7-2,CASSPEGGGASEQYF,TGTGCCAGCAGCCCCGAGGGGGGTGGTGCATCCGAGCAGTACTTC
NA,many,TRBJ2-3,TRBV6-5,CASSYGTSDTQYF,TGTGCCAGCAGTTATGGGACCTCAGATACGCAGTATTTT
TRBD1,many,TRBJ2-1,TRBV19,CASSATGGNNEQFF,TGTGCCAGTAGTGCGACAGGGGGCAACAATGAGCAGTTCTTC
TRBD1,NA,TRBJ2-7,TRBV5-4,CASSPWTGEYEQYF,TGTGCCAGCAGCCCATGGACAGGAGAGTACGAGCAGTACTTC
NA,NA,TRBJ1-2,TRBV6-5,CASSYDGGGVYGYTF,TGTGCCAGCAGTTACGATGGGGGCGGAGTCTATGGCTACACCTTC
TRBD1,NA,TRBJ1-5,TRBV6-9,CASSFVTGVSSNQPQHF,TGTGCCAGCAGTTTTGTGACAGGGGTATCTAGCAATCAGCCCCAGCATTTT
NA,many,TRBJ2-1,TRBV5-1,CASREGAGPEQFF,TGCGCCAGCAGGGAGGGGGCGGGCCCTGAGCAGTTCTTC
NA,NA,TRBJ1-3,TRBV12-3/TRBV12-4,CASSFGSLGCVVDTIYF,TGTGCCAGCAGTTTTGGATCCCTCGGATGTGTCGTGGACACCATATATTTT
NA,many,TRBJ1-2,TRBV3-1,CASSPRGTQRYGYTF,TGTGCCAGCAGCCCTAGAGGGACTCAACGGTATGGCTACACCTTC
TRBD1,many,TRBJ1-1,TRBV25-1,CASRQGHTEAFF,TGTGCCAGCAGACAGGGGCACACTGAAGCTTTCTTT
NA,many,TRBJ1-4,TRBV6-2/TRBV6-3,CASSPPQTTNEKLFF,TGTGCCAGCAGTCCTCCACAAACAACTAATGAAAAACTGTTTTTT
NA,many,TRBJ1-2,TRBV6-1,CASSESDSYGYTF,TGTGCCAGCAGTGAGTCCGACAGCTATGGCTACACCTTC
NA,many,TRBJ1-1,TRBV20-1,CSATLEVFGRFTEAFF,TGCAGTGCTACCCTGGAGGTTTTTGGCCGATTCACTGAAGCTTTCTTT
NA,many,TRBJ2-7,TRBV5-1,CASSLLQYEQYF,TGCGCCAGCAGCTTGCTGCAATACGAGCAGTACTTC
NA,many,TRBJ2-2,TRBV15,CATSRGRTYTGELFF,TGTGCCACCAGCAGAGGGAGAACCTACACCGGGGAGCTGTTTTTT
NA,once,TRBJ2-2,TRBV19,CASSITTSVTSGAGELFF,TGCGCCAGTAGTATAACTACCTCCGTGACTAGTGGGGCCGGGGAGCTGTTTTTT
NA,many,TRBJ2-3,TRBV7-2,CASAIKIGTDTQYF,TGTGCCAGCGCCATTAAGATCGGGACAGATACGCAGTATTTT
TRBD2,many,TRBJ2-1,TRBV7-3,CASSFSGTVYNEQFF,TGTGCCAGCAGCTTTAGCGGGACCGTTTACAATGAGCAGTTCTTC
TRBD2,many,TRBJ2-2,TRBV29-1,CSVEEGGVGTGELFF,TGCAGCGTTGAAGAGGGAGGGGTGGGCACCGGGGAGCTGTTTTTT
NA,many,TRBJ1-4,TRBV6-1,CASSRDSPTRFREKLFF,TGTGCCAGCAGCCGCGACAGCCCTACCCGATTCCGGGAAAAACTGTTTTTT
NA,many,TRBJ2-7,TRBV12-3/TRBV12-4,CASSTSRAGYEQYF,TGTGCCAGCAGTACTAGCAGGGCGGGGTACGAGCAGTACTTC
NA,NA,TRBJ2-1,TRBV18,CASSPRGSHNEQFF,TGTGCCAGCTCACCACGAGGGTCCCACAATGAGCAGTTCTTC
TRBD2,NA,TRBJ2-2,TRBV7-2,CASSPRTSGTFVGELFF,TGTGCCAGCAGCCCGAGGACTAGCGGTACCTTCGTCGGGGAGCTGTTTTTT
NA,many,TRBJ2-1,TRBV2,CASKATRGTGSYNEQFF,TGTGCCAGCAAAGCGACTAGGGGAACGGGCTCCTACAATGAGCAGTTCTTC
NA,NA,TRBJ2-1,TRBV6-1,CASRRTQGGGPFYNEQFF,TGTGCCAGCCGAAGGACACAAGGTGGAGGGCCATTCTACAATGAGCAGTTCTTC
TRBD1,many,TRBJ2-7,TRBV5-1,CASSLRWGTGGYEQYF,TGCGCCAGCAGCTTAAGATGGGGGACAGGCGGCTACGAGCAGTACTTC
NA,NA,TRBJ2-3,TRBV6-1,CASSRTGTPDTQYF,TGTGCCAGCAGTCGAACAGGGACCCCAGATACGCAGTATTTT
TRBD2,many,TRBJ2-1,TRBV24-1,CATSDNSGGSYNEQFF,TGTGCCACCAGTGATAATTCGGGGGGGTCCTACAATGAGCAGTTCTTC
NA,many,TRBJ1-2,TRBV29-1,CSVYQGRGYTF,TGCAGCGTCTATCAGGGACGGGGCTACACCTTC
TRBD2,many,TRBJ2-5,TRBV20-1,CSAARTSGSQATQYF,TGCAGTGCTGCGCGGACTAGCGGGTCCCAAGCGACCCAGTACTTC
TRBD1,medium-sized,TRBJ1-2,TRBV27,CASSLSRTGYGYTF,TGTGCCAGCAGTTTATCGCGGACAGGCTATGGCTACACCTTC
NA,NA,TRBJ1-5,TRBV7-2,CASSFVAPYPGPQHF,TGTGCCAGCAGCTTTGTGGCCCCATATCCTGGGCCCCAGCATTTT
NA,many,TRBJ2-3,TRBV4-3,CASSQHSGNTQYF,TGCGCCAGCAGCCAACATAGCGGAAATACGCAGTATTTT
NA,NA,TRBJ2-2,TRBV6-2/TRBV6-3,CASSLSGTGELFF,TGTGCCAGCAGCCTTAGTGGCACCGGGGAGCTGTTTTTT
NA,many,TRBJ1-3,TRBV12-3/TRBV12-4,CASSLWGNTIYF,TGTGCCAGCAGTTTATGGGGAAACACCATATATTTT
NA,many,TRBJ2-7,TRBV5-1,CATSGVYEQYF,TGCGCCACATCGGGAGTCTACGAGCAGTACTTC
TRBD1,many,TRBJ1-2,TRBV20-1,CSATGQRGYTF,TGCAGTGCCACGGGACAGAGGGGCTACACCTTC